This T cell receptor beta chain was sequenced for a study of response to subunit inactivated influenza vaccine. Overall study results and limits: The authors put forward the suggestion that each seasonal influenza vaccination may bring in only a limited number of new T cells.

The CDR3 is 13 amino acids. On this clonotype itself: The target antigen is unknown.

TCRdb itself ran the RT-PCR reads through MiXCR, one entry per CDR3 protein. The table has hundreds of thousands of distinct CDR3 sequences, approximately 15% seen once; the top ten hold 11%. The TCR sequence derives from a man aged 50-60 years who received an inactivated influenza vaccine. This chain connects TRBV21-1 to TRBJ2-1; TRBD2, as called in the table, went unchecked against the DNA. TRBV21-1 represents a pseudogene. Specimen: PBMCs from blood, collected 11 to 12 days after vaccination. This CDR3 reads CASSLAGINEQFF. For the CDR3, the DNA is TGTGCCAGCAGTCTAGCGGGAATCAATGAGCAGTTCTTC.